This T cell receptor beta chain was profiled in a study of T cells in women clearing cervical HPV infection. Study-wide points: It is unknown whether associations predate infection; no effector/memory or HPV-specific sorting.

TCRdb's table, derived via immunoSEQ multiplex PCR, lists solely in-frame clones and lacks some. In all, the sample yields 30,000 to 45,000 clones. This CDR3 is 15 amino acids long. Germline lookup yields CDR1 SGHTA and CDR2 FQGNSA. As to this clone: The antigen is unknown. Read coverage stops 3 residues before the CDR3 terminus; the germline J gene supplies the remainder.

Material for sequencing was blood buffy coat. The sequence was collected from a woman between 18 and 70 years old with a cervical HPV16 infection that either progressed to CIN3+ or cleared (not recorded which). The rearrangement links TRBV7-2 to TRBJ1-2, with D possibly matching TRBD1 (6 bases). CDR3 DNA (partial): TGTGCCAGCAGCATATACGGGACAACTGCCTACGAC. Translating it yields CASSIYGTTAYD. Given in full, the CDR3 is CASSIYGTTAYDYTF.